These 20 T cell receptor beta chains came from one sample sequenced in a study of cytomegalovirus exposure and HLA in healthy donors. The PCR ran on 60 Vbeta and 13 Jbeta primers. Sequencing was performed with immunoSEQ multiplex PCR; in TCRdb, only in-frame clones are kept and a portion is missing. The data hold roughly 180,000 clones, with about four fifths observed a single time. Material: PBMCs. The receptors derive from a male donor in good health and CMV-seronegative.

About this clone itself: A junction boundary mismatches the germline segment, possibly from a read error. The chain is built from TRBV7-9 and TRBJ2-7, with 7 bases matching TRBD1. Germline V CDR1 and CDR2: SEHNR, FQNEAQ (reference sequence). The CDR3 has 15 amino acids. For the CDR3, the DNA is TGTTCCAGCAGCTACACCGGGACAGTGACCTACGAGCAGTACTTC. Translation: CSSSYTGTVTYEQYF.

The chain recombines TRBV5-4 with TRBJ1-4; a possible D gene is TRBD1 (6 bases). V was trimmed by 4 bases and J by 4 bases, leaving 8 bases between them. This CDR3 spans 13 amino acids. The germline CDR1 and CDR2 sequences are SGHNT and YYREEE (reference sequence). CDR3 in amino acids: CASSVDSNEKLFF. The CDR3 DNA follows: TGTGCCAGCAGCGTGGACAGTAATGAAAAACTGTTTTTT.

This CDR3 is CASSSWGDSQETQYF. The CDR3 DNA sequence: TGTGCCAGCAGCTCGTGGGGGGACTCACAAGAGACCCAGTACTTC. The J gene is TRBJ2-5, the V gene TRBV7-8; the D gene is possibly TRBD2 (6 bases). This CDR3 region has 15 residues. V lost 4 bases and J lost 2, with 14 bases in between. Germline loops: CDR1 SGHVS, CDR2 FQNEAQ.

The rearrangement links TRBV5-4 to TRBJ2-2; unclear D gene. The CDR3 length is 15 residues. Germline loops: CDR1 SGHNT, CDR2 YYREEE (reference sequence). Trimming removed 4 bases at V and 7 bases at J, with 17 bases between. CDR3 sequence (DNA): TGTGCCAGCAGCCCGAGCGCCAAGATAGGCGGGGAGCTGTTTTTT. This translates into CASSPSAKIGGELFF.

V and J are TRBV29-1 and TRBJ2-7; D is possibly TRBD1 (6 bases). Germline V CDR1 and CDR2: SQVTM, ANQGSEA. Trimming took off 5 bases at V and 2 bases at J, with 19 bases between the two ends. The CDR3 is 15 amino acids. Here the CDR3 reads CSVLGAMGKAYEQYF. CDR3 nucleotide sequence: TGCAGCGTTTTGGGGGCTATGGGGAAGGCCTACGAGCAGTACTTC.

CDR3 residues: CASRPRGASGRSTDTQYF. CDR3 nucleotide sequence: TGTGCCAGCAGACCCCGAGGGGCTAGCGGTCGAAGCACAGATACGCAGTATTTT. The chain couples TRBV21-1 to TRBJ2-3; TRBD2 is taken as the D call from the table, unchecked against the DNA. TRBV21-1 constitutes a pseudogene. The CDR3 loop spans 18 amino acids.

The count of this clone is one. The rearrangement links TRBV19 to TRBJ1-1; D is perhaps TRBD1 (5 bases). V was cut by 7 bases and J by 0 bases, with 24 bases left in between. Germline CDR1 LNHDA, CDR2 SQIVND (reference sequence). The CDR3 contains 18 residues. CDR3 bases: TGTGCCAGTACCCTAAAATCCCCAGGGTCCGAGGTGAACACTGAAGCTTTCTTT. It encodes CASTLKSPGSEVNTEAFF.

The V and J genes are TRBV7-2 and TRBJ2-7, with 7 bases identical to TRBD1. Germline V gene data show CDR1 as SGHTA and CDR2 as FQGNSA. CDR3 length equals 15 residues. V lost 2 bases, J lost 1 base, and 5 bases stayed unmatched. This CDR3 reads CASSLSQGVSYEQYF. The CDR3 DNA reads TGTGCCAGCAGCTTAAGCCAGGGGGTGTCCTACGAGCAGTACTTC.

The chain combines TRBV29-1 with TRBJ1-6; D unresolved. V lost 6 bases and J lost 13, with 13 bases in between. Germline V gene data show CDR1 as SQVTM and CDR2 as ANQGSEA. This CDR3 has 11 amino acids. CDR3 in amino acids: CSVVARPPLHF. CDR3 DNA sequence: TGCAGCGTAGTCGCGCGTCCCCCCCTCCACTTT.

The J gene is TRBJ2-7, the V gene TRBV6-1, with D perhaps TRBD1 (5 bases). With 2 bases removed from V and 4 bases from J, the gap between germline ends came to 12 bases. CDR1 and CDR2 from the germline V gene are MNHNS and SASEGT. This CDR3 is built from 14 residues. CDR3 nucleotides: TGTGCCAGCAGTGAAATCGGACAAGATTACGAGCAGTACTTC. It encodes CASSEIGQDYEQYF.

The chain uses TRBV10-3 and TRBJ1-5, with D tentatively TRBD1 (6 bases). Trimming stripped 6 bases from V and 7 bases from J, with 19 bases between. The germline V gene has CDR1 ENHRY and CDR2 SYGVKD. CDR3 length: 15 amino acids. CDR3 residues: CAIRGDGGEGQPQHF. The CDR3 bases are TGTGCCATCAGGGGGGATGGGGGCGAAGGGCAGCCCCAGCATTTT.

The rearrangement joins TRBV5-1 to TRBJ2-7; D remains ambiguous. Germline values: CDR1 SGHRS, CDR2 YFSETQ. Trimming stripped 6 bases from V and 4 bases from J, with 14 bases between. This CDR3 comprises 13 residues. Here the CDR3 DNA reads TGCGCCAGCAAGGTCGGAGCTCTGTACGAGCAGTACTTC. Translating it yields CASKVGALYEQYF.

The chain combines TRBV18 with TRBJ2-5; D is possibly TRBD1 (6 bases). Germline values: CDR1 KGHSH, CDR2 LQKENI. This CDR3 is 13 amino acids long. V shed 6 bases and J shed 1 base, with 9 bases lying between them. The CDR3 nucleotides read TGTGCCAGCTCCTCGACAGGCCAAGAGACCCAGTACTTC. Translated: CASSSTGQETQYF.

As regards this clone: The junction departs from the called germline gene at one end, perhaps through a read error. The chain recombines TRBV19 with TRBJ2-7; 7 nucleotides line up with TRBD2. Germline V CDR1 and CDR2: LNHDA, SQIVND (reference sequence). The CDR3 is 15 residues long. The CDR3 coding sequence is TGTGCCAGTAGTTTACGGCTAGCGGAACCGGATGAGCAGCACTTC. This codes for CASSLRLAEPDEQHF.

This sequence joins TRBV10-3 and TRBJ2-5; the D gene is possibly TRBD1 (6 bases). The tail of the sequence fits TRBJ2-7 better, so the J call may be wrong. Germline V CDR1 and CDR2: ENHRY, SYGVKD. This CDR3 is 12 amino acids long. The CDR3 sequence: CAISEQGYEQYF. The CDR3 region has the DNA TGTGCCATCAGTGAACAGGGTTACGAGCAGTACTTC.

This clone was seen a single time. The V call is TRBV7-2, the J call TRBJ1-5; 7 bases are a match to TRBD1. The CDR3 loop spans 15 amino acids. Germline trimming cut 5 bases from V and 2 bases from J; bases unmatched to any gene: 6. Germline CDR1 SGHTA, CDR2 FQGNSA. The CDR3 DNA sequence: TGTGCCAGCAGCCTGTACAGGGGACGCAATCAGCCCCAGCATTTT. It is translated as CASSLYRGRNQPQHF.

This chain connects TRBV7-6 to TRBJ2-1; the D gene is possibly TRBD2 (5 bases). V lost 6 bases, J lost 0 bases, and 18 bases lay in between. Germline V gives CDR1 SGHVS, CDR2 FNYEAQ. This CDR3 is 17 amino acids long. In nucleotides, the CDR3 is TGTGCCAGCAGACCCCTCGTCTCCGGGGACTCCTACAATGAGCAGTTCTTC. Protein product: CASRPLVSGDSYNEQFF.

This clone appeared a single time. In DNA form, the CDR3 reads TGCGCCAGCAGCTTGGTGCCCGGTAATTACGAGCAGTACTTC. Its translation is CASSLVPGNYEQYF. The V call is TRBV5-1, the J call TRBJ2-7; unclear D gene. Per the germline V gene, CDR1 is SGHRS and CDR2 is YFSETQ. V was trimmed by 0 bases and J by 4 bases, leaving 11 bases between them. CDR3 size: 14 residues.

J is TRBJ2-1 and V is TRBV11-3, with unresolved D. V lost 4 bases to trimming and J lost 9 bases, with 10 bases between them. The CDR3 is 12 amino acids. The germline V gene encodes CDR1 SGHNT and CDR2 YENEEA. The CDR3 nucleotides read TGTGCCAGCAGCTCCCTAGGTCTTGAGCAGTTCTTC. Translated: CASSSLGLEQFF.

In its sample, this clone was seen a few times. The chain is built from TRBV5-1 and TRBJ2-5, with D possibly matching TRBD2 (6 bases). V was clipped by 6 bases and J by 5 bases, with 23 bases between them. The germline gives CDR1 SGHRS, CDR2 YFSETQ. The CDR3 runs to 16 residues. CDR3 region: CASTPTKAGGMETQYF. In DNA, the CDR3 is TGCGCCAGCACCCCAACCAAAGCGGGCGGAATGGAGACCCAGTACTTC.